These T cell receptor beta chains were read from a single sample in a study of blood T cells in healthy people across ages. Each CDR3 protein gets one entry after TCRdb re-called the 5' RACE reads with MiXCR. Counted here are around 1,700,000 distinct CDR3 sequences, 28% occurring once; the ten biggest clones make up roughly 8%. Sequencing was carried out using blood. These receptors all come from a young woman in good health. Both conserved end residues are part of each CDR3. Each record gives: clone size, J gene, V gene, D gene, CDR3 DNA, CDR3 protein. The D gene is left open where the match is weak. Rows give clone size only sometimes, using once, few, many, or a class for an expanded clone.

. TRBJ1-4 TRBV15 . TGTACCACCAGCAGAGTAACTGGACGGTCTAATGAAAAACTGTTTTTT CTTSRVTGRSNEKLFF
. TRBJ2-3 TRBV20-1 TRBD2 TGCAGTGCTACTACTAGCGGGAGAAAAGCAGATACGCAGTATTTT CSATTSGRKADTQYF
once TRBJ1-1 TRBV20-1 . TGCAGTGCTTACAGGGAGGAGGTTCGAACTGAAGCTTTCTTT CSAYREEVRTEAFF
few TRBJ2-6 TRBV18 TRBD2 TGTGCCAGCTCACAGCAGGGAGGGAGCCCTGGGGCCAACGTCCTGACTTTC CASSQQGGSPGANVLTF
. TRBJ2-5 TRBV5-5 TRBD2 TGTGCCAGCAGCCCGGGACTAGCGGGAAAGATTGGAGAGACCCAGTACTTC CASSPGLAGKIGETQYF
. TRBJ1-5 TRBV19 TRBD1 TGTGCCAGTAGACTCGACAGGGGTCAGCCCCAGCATTTT CASRLDRGQPQHF
. TRBJ1-2 TRBV7-9 . TGTGCCAGCAGCTACTTACACGAGCAGAACTATGGCTACACCTTC CASSYLHEQNYGYTF
many TRBJ2-4 TRBV10-3 . TGTGCCATCAGTGAGTCGAAACTAGCCAAAAACATTCAGTACTTC CAISESKLAKNIQYF
few TRBJ2-7 TRBV7-2 . TGTGCCAGCAGAAGACTAGTCGCCGAGCAGTACTTC CASRRLVAEQYF
many TRBJ2-7 TRBV5-1 . TGCGCCAGCAGCGCCTCTGACGGGTACGAGCAGTACTTC CASSASDGYEQYF
many TRBJ2-7 TRBV5-1 . TGCGCCAGCAGCCCTCAGGGGCCTCCTTCGGAGCAGTACTTC CASSPQGPPSEQYF
few TRBJ1-2 TRBV10-3 . TGTGCCATCAGTGAGACAGCTTTGAACTATGGCTACACCTTC CAISETALNYGYTF
. TRBJ2-1 TRBV28 TRBD1 TGTGCCAGCAGCTCTCGCAGGGGGCTGCATGACAATGAGCAGTTCTTC CASSSRRGLHDNEQFF
many TRBJ2-1 TRBV15 TRBD2 TGTGCCACCAGCAGTCACTTCGGGACTAGCGGGAACAGCCGGCGACAGTTCTTC CATSSHFGTSGNSRRQFF
. TRBJ2-3 TRBV9 TRBD1 TGTGCCAGCAGCCCTCGGACAGGGGGCAACACAGGTACGCAGTATTTT CASSPRTGGNTGTQYF
. TRBJ2-7 TRBV5-6 . TGTGCCAGCAGCTTGTCAGACCTAGGGTACGAGCAGTACTTC CASSLSDLGYEQYF
. TRBJ2-4 TRBV5-5 . TGTGCCAGCAGCTTGGAAGGGCTTGGGGCGATTCAGTACTTC CASSLEGLGAIQYF
. TRBJ2-1 TRBV6-5 . TGTGCCAGCAGTTACTTCAGCGGTTTTCGCGGTGAGCAGTTCTTC CASSYFSGFRGEQFF